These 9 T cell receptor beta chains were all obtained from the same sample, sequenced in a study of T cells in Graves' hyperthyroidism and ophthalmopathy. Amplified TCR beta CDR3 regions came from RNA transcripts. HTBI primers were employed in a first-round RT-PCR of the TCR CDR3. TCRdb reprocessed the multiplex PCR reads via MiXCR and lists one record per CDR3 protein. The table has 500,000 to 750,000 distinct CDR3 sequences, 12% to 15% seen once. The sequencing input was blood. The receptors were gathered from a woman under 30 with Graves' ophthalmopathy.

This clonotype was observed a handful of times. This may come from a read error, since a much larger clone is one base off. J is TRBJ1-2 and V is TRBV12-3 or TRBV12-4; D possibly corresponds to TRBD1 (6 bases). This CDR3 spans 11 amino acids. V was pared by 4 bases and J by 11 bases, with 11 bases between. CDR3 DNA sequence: TGTGCCAGCAGTTGGGGGGGCTGGTACACCTTC. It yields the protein CASSWGGWYTF.

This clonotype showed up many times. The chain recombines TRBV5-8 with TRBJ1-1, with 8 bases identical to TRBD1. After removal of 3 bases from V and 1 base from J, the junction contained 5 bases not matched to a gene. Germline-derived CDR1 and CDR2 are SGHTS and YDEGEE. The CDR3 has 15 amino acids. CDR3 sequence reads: CASSWGDRRNTEAFF. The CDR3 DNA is TGTGCCAGCAGCTGGGGGGACAGGCGGAACACTGAAGCTTTCTTT.

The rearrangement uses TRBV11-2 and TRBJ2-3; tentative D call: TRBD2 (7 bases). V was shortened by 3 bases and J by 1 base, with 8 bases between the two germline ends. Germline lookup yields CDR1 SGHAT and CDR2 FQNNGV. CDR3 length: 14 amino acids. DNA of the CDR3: TGTGCCAGCAGCTTCGGGGGGCGCACAGATACGCAGTATTTT. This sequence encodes CASSFGGRTDTQYF.

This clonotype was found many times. CDR3 region: CASSPLAANYNEQFF. In nucleotides, the CDR3 is TGTGCCAGCTCTCCTCTAGCGGCCAATTACAATGAGCAGTTCTTC. J is TRBJ2-1 and V is TRBV18; 7 bases are shared with TRBD2. The CDR3 totals 15 residues. Germline CDR1 KGHSH, CDR2 LQKENI. V was pared by 6 bases and J by 4 bases, with 9 bases of the junction left unmatched.

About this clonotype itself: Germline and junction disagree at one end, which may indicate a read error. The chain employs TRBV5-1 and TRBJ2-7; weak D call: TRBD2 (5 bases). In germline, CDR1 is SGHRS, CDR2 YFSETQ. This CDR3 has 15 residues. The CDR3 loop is CASSLREDWLYEQYF. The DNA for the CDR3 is TGTGCCAGCAGCTTACGTGAGGACTGGCTCTACGAGCAGTACTTC.

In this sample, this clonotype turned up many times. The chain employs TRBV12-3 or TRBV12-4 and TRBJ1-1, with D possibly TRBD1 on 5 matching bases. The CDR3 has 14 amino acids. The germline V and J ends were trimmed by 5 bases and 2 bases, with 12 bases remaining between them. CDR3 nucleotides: TGTGCCAGCAGTAATCAGGGTGGCAACACTGAAGCTTTCTTT. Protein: CASSNQGGNTEAFF.

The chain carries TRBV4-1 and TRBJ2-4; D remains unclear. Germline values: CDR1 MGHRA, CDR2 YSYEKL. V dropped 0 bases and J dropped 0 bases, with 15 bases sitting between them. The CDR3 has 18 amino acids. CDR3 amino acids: CASSQDRLRTLAKNIQYF. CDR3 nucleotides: TGCGCCAGCAGCCAAGATCGGCTTCGTACCTTAGCCAAAAACATTCAGTACTTC.

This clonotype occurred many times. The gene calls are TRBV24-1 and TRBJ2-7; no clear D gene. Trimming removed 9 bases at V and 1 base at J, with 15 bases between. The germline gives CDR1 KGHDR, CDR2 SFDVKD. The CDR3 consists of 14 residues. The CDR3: CATPVGYRSYEQYF. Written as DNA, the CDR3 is TGTGCCACCCCCGTGGGGTATCGTTCCTACGAGCAGTACTTC.

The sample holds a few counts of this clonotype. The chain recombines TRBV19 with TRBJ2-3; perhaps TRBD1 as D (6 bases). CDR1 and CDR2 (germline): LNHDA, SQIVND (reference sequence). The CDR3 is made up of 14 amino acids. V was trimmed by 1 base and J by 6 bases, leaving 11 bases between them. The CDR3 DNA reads TGTGCCAGTAGTATAGTGGGGGCCTCGGATACGCAGTATTTT. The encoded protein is CASSIVGASDTQYF.